A selection of T cell receptor beta chains follows, all from one sample in a study of regulatory T cells in long-lasting Graves disease. One entry per CDR3 protein, called by TCRdb with MiXCR from the multiplex PCR reads. Seen here are roughly 560,000 distinct CDR3 sequences, about 16% observed once, and the top ten hold 20% to 25%. These same records also appear under a second study, on T cells in Graves' hyperthyroidism and ophthalmopathy.

The sample consisted of peripheral blood mononuclear cells (PBMCs), taken at new diagnosis, from a patient treated with antithyroid drugs. Receptor source: a woman aged 35-60 years with Graves disease. Each CDR3 is given with its conserved first and last residue. The order of the fields is J gene, V gene, D gene, CDR3 protein. D genes are given only for firm matches.

TRBJ1-6 | TRBV12-3/TRBV12-4 | - | CASSLSEGSPLHF
TRBJ2-3 | TRBV2 | TRBD2 | CASDGTSGGEDTQYF
TRBJ1-5 | TRBV24-1 | - | CATSDPLGPQHF
TRBJ2-1 | TRBV5-1 | - | CASSPPRGDGQFF
TRBJ2-5 | TRBV28 | - | CASSRGDTRIWTQYF
TRBJ2-2 | TRBV27 | - | CASSLMAGSNTGELFF
TRBJ1-1 | TRBV14 | - | CASSQAPNTEAFF
TRBJ1-6 | TRBV19 | TRBD1 | CASSNTGGNNSPLHF
TRBJ1-2 | TRBV15 | - | CATSRDQIGEF
TRBJ1-1 | TRBV18 | - | CASSPPSGVGTEAFF
TRBJ2-7 | TRBV5-6 | - | CASSLASIPYEQYF
TRBJ2-1 | TRBV7-2 | - | CASSFTSMPNEQFF
TRBJ1-4 | TRBV15 | - | CATSRVVATNEKLFF
TRBJ2-1 | TRBV7-3 | - | CASSLTPGANYNEQFF
TRBJ2-7 | TRBV27 | - | CASIGTGPYEQYF
TRBJ2-3 | TRBV14 | - | CASSQVGQTITDTQYF
TRBJ2-3 | TRBV5-4 | TRBD1 | CASSLDRGGADTQYF
TRBJ2-3 | TRBV12-3/TRBV12-4 | TRBD1 | CASSLFGGTALTDTQYF
TRBJ2-1 | TRBV7-9 | - | CASNLGGDPSYNEQFF
TRBJ1-2 | TRBV5-5 | - | CASSLAAEVGYTF
TRBJ1-4 | TRBV5-1 | - | CASSDGTSDEKLFF
TRBJ1-1 | TRBV3-1 | - | CASSQYGAMNTEAFF
TRBJ2-1 | TRBV3-1 | TRBD2 | CASSQGGGTYNEQFF
TRBJ1-6 | TRBV2 | - | CASCPRINNSPLHF
TRBJ1-4 | TRBV20-1 | - | CSASSRGSTNEKLFF
TRBJ1-2 | TRBV20-1 | TRBD1 | CSARAWDRGGEGYTF
TRBJ2-2 | TRBV7-2 | TRBD2 | CASSRAGGPGTGELFF
TRBJ2-2 | TRBV7-2 | - | CASSLVRNTGELFF
TRBJ1-5 | TRBV28 | - | CASSPAWGDSNQPQHF
TRBJ2-5 | TRBV28 | - | CASSSGSGAGETQYF
TRBJ2-7 | TRBV3-1 | - | CASSQALSGEAYEQYF
TRBJ1-6 | TRBV3-1 | - | CASSQGQRYNSPLHF
TRBJ2-7 | TRBV18 | - | CASSPNPGPGEQYF
TRBJ2-1 | TRBV20-1 | TRBD2 | CSARPPSGGGNEQFF
TRBJ1-1 | TRBV14 | - | CASSQDYLRGAFF
TRBJ2-1 | TRBV7-9 | - | CASSLDGELGEQFF
TRBJ1-4 | TRBV6-5 | TRBD1 | CASSSVTGGGEKLFF
TRBJ1-4 | TRBV18 | - | CASSAQQGSTNEKLFF
TRBJ1-3 | TRBV11-2 | - | CASSSLRDPGTF
TRBJ2-2 | TRBV10-3 | - | CAIRNRGLGTGELFF
TRBJ1-5 | TRBV15 | - | CATSRAGASNQPQHF
TRBJ1-6 | TRBV3-1 | - | CASSQGTRGSPLHF
TRBJ1-5 | TRBV6-1 | - | CASRHSPNQPQHF
TRBJ2-7 | TRBV10-2 | - | CATGSLYEQYF
TRBJ2-7 | TRBV28 | - | CASMRGYYEQYF
TRBJ2-6 | TRBV2 | TRBD1 | CASSPRTGDGAGANVLTF
TRBJ2-5 | TRBV20-1 | - | CSARDRDGQETQYF
TRBJ2-2 | TRBV5-1 | - | CATKGWNTGELFF
TRBJ2-7 | TRBV12-3/TRBV12-4 | - | CASSLRLDSYEQYF
TRBJ1-1 | TRBV5-1 | - | CASSLVRGSDSNTEAFF
TRBJ1-4 | TRBV5-1 | - | CASSPLAGTEEKLFF
TRBJ1-6 | TRBV15 | - | CATSSDSPDSPLHF
TRBJ2-5 | TRBV20-1 | TRBD2 | CSATLWTSGGYQETQYF
TRBJ2-3 | TRBV5-6 | TRBD2 | CASSLRTSGGTDTQYF